Below, 8 T cell receptor beta chains from the same sample are listed, as sequenced in a study of T-cell memory formation after mild COVID-19. TCRdb re-derived calls from the 5' RACE reads in MiXCR, one entry per CDR3 protein. Of roughly 280,000 distinct CDR3 sequences listed, less than 9.5% are singletons. The sample comprised PBMCs or a T cell subset sorted from them (not recorded which). These receptors were taken from a man younger than 35 who had mild COVID-19 (a few samples of this study predate the infection). Cell type and time point are not known.

In DNA form, the CDR3 reads TGTGCCAGCAGCCGGACTAGCGGGGGAAGTACGCAGTATTTT. Protein sequence: CASSRTSGGSTQYF. This chain connects TRBV5-6 to TRBJ2-3; the match to TRBD2 covers 13 bases. The ends lost 4 bases at V and 8 bases at J; junction bases unmatched: 4. The CDR3 loop spans 14 amino acids. The V gene's germline CDR1 is SGHDT and CDR2 YYEEEE.

J is TRBJ1-6 and V is TRBV7-9, with 10 nucleotides matching TRBD1. This CDR3 has 15 residues. Germline CDR1 reads SEHNR; CDR2 reads FQNEAQ (reference sequence). The ends lost 6 bases at V and 6 bases at J; junction bases unmatched: 5. This CDR3 is CASRPGQGPNSPLHF. The CDR3 nucleotides read TGTGCCAGCAGACCGGGACAGGGGCCTAATTCACCCCTCCACTTT.

At least ten counts were recorded for this clonotype. The J gene is TRBJ2-1, the V gene TRBV12-3 or TRBV12-4, with 7 bases identical to TRBD2. V lost 8 bases, J lost 3 bases, and 7 bases stayed unmatched. This CDR3 region has 14 residues. The CDR3 nucleotides are TGTGCCAGCGGGCTAGCGGCATACTACAATGAGCAGTTCTTC. Translated, it gives CASGLAAYYNEQFF.

This clonotype was observed a few times. The V and J genes are TRBV7-8 and TRBJ2-7; D not resolved. V dropped 1 base and J dropped 6 bases, with 4 bases sitting between them. CDR3 length: 11 amino acids. Germline lookup yields CDR1 SGHVS and CDR2 FQNEAQ. CDR3 bases: TGTGCCAGCAGCTTAGGGGCCGAGCAGTACGTC. Its protein is CASSLGAEQYV.

This clonotype was seen a handful of times. This sequence joins TRBV5-1 and TRBJ1-5; TRBD1 might be the D (5 bases). The CDR3 consists of 15 residues. Per the germline V gene, CDR1 is SGHRS and CDR2 is YFSETQ. V lost 10 bases, J lost 4 bases, and 21 bases lay in between. The CDR3 region is CAGRGKGEANQPQHF. The CDR3 DNA reads as TGCGCCGGACGGGGGAAGGGCGAGGCTAATCAGCCCCAGCATTTT. Full variable domain (rest looked up from reference TRBV5-1 and TRBJ1-5): KAGVTQTPRYLIKTRGQQVTLSCSPISGHRSVSWYQQTPGQGLQFLFEYFSETQRNKGNFPGRFSGRQFSNSRSEMNVSTLELGDSALYLCAGRGKGEANQPQHFGDGTRLSIL.

This clonotype occurred a few times. V usage is TRBV9 and J usage is TRBJ1-3; D gene ambiguous. The germline V and J ends were trimmed by 0 bases and 0 bases, with 4 bases remaining between them. The CDR3 consists of 14 residues. Germline CDR1 and CDR2: SGDLS and YYNGEE. CDR3 in DNA: TGTGCCAGCAGCGTAGCCATCTCTGGAAACACCATATATTTT. It translates to CASSVAISGNTIYF.

The rearrangement joins TRBV12-5 to TRBJ2-7; 10 bases align to TRBD1. Germline CDR1 is LGHNT and CDR2 is FRNRAP. V gave up 6 bases and J gave up 3 bases; unmatched junction bases: 5. This CDR3 comprises 14 residues. The CDR3 nucleotides read TGTGCTAGTGGCCACAGGGACAGGGGCTACGAGCAGTACTTC. This sequence encodes CASGHRDRGYEQYF.

This clonotype has at least ten counts. The rearrangement joins TRBV12-3 or TRBV12-4 to TRBJ2-3; perhaps TRBD2 as D (6 bases). The CDR3 sequence is 15 residues long. V was clipped by 3 bases and J by 4 bases, with 14 bases between them. CDR3 sequence (DNA): TGTGCCAGCAGTTTGGGGGGATCCCTTCCAGATACGCAGTATTTT. Its translation: CASSLGGSLPDTQYF.